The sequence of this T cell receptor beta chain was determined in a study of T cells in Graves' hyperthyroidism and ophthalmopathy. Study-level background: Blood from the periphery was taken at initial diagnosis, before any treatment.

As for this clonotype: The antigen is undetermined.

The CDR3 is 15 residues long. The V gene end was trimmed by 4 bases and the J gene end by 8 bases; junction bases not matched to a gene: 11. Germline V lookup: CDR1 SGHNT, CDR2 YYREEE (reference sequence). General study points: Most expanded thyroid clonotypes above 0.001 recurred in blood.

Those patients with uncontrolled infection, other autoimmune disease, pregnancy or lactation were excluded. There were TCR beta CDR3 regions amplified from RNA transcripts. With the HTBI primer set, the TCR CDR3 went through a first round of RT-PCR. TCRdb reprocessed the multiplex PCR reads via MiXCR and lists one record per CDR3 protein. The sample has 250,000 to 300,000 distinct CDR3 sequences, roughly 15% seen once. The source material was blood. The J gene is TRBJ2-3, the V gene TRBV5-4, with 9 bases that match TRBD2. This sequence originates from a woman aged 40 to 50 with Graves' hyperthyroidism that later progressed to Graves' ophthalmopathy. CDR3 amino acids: CASSAGTSIGGTQYF. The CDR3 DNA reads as TGTGCCAGCAGCGCAGGGACTAGCATTGGAGGTACGCAGTATTTT.